This is a list of T cell receptor beta chains from one sample in a study of T-cell memory formation after mild COVID-19. In TCRdb, the 5' RACE reads were re-called with MiXCR into one record per CDR3 protein. The data hold 130,000 to 150,000 distinct CDR3 sequences, with over 15% observed a single time. Sequencing was performed on PBMCs or a T cell subset sorted from them (not recorded which). All receptors come from an adult woman who had mild COVID-19 (a few samples of this study predate the infection). Cell type and time point are not known. Both conserved end residues are part of each CDR3. Some rows have no size entry. The others give once, few or many, or a class for an expanded clone.

j_call: TRBJ1-5
clone_size: -
v_call: TRBV6-1
cdr3_aa: CASTVEGNQPQHF

j_call: TRBJ2-3
clone_size: -
v_call: TRBV5-6
cdr3_aa: CASSKQGADTQYF

j_call: TRBJ1-3
clone_size: -
v_call: TRBV29-1
cdr3_aa: CSVGEVGNTIYF

j_call: TRBJ1-1
clone_size: few
v_call: TRBV5-1
cdr3_aa: CASRPGGTELTEAFF

j_call: TRBJ2-2
clone_size: few
v_call: TRBV4-3
cdr3_aa: CASSHLGLAGGGELFF

j_call: TRBJ2-3
clone_size: -
v_call: TRBV7-2
cdr3_aa: CASSQQGGGATADTQYF

j_call: TRBJ1-1
clone_size: few
v_call: TRBV7-2
cdr3_aa: CASSLVSGADTEAFF

j_call: TRBJ1-1
clone_size: -
v_call: TRBV4-2
cdr3_aa: CASSPNGGRTEAFF

j_call: TRBJ1-2
clone_size: -
v_call: TRBV6-6
cdr3_aa: CASSPQGEYGYTF

j_call: TRBJ2-7
clone_size: many
v_call: TRBV14
cdr3_aa: CASSRRTGVSYEQYF

j_call: TRBJ2-5
clone_size: few
v_call: TRBV7-9
cdr3_aa: CASSWDPGETQYF

j_call: TRBJ2-7
clone_size: -
v_call: TRBV3-1
cdr3_aa: CASSQTSGTTYEQYF

j_call: TRBJ2-1
clone_size: -
v_call: TRBV27
cdr3_aa: CASSLILGGPSYNEQFF

j_call: TRBJ2-2
clone_size: -
v_call: TRBV24-1
cdr3_aa: CATGQGRGTGELFF

j_call: TRBJ2-1
clone_size: few
v_call: TRBV12-3/TRBV12-4
cdr3_aa: CASSFQSTSGTPPFF

j_call: TRBJ2-1
clone_size: few
v_call: TRBV5-1
cdr3_aa: CASSLEAGGPLNEQFF

j_call: TRBJ2-1
clone_size: few
v_call: TRBV5-1
cdr3_aa: CASSEGLAAGEQFF

j_call: TRBJ2-3
clone_size: -
v_call: TRBV5-1
cdr3_aa: CASSRDLQITDTQYF

j_call: TRBJ2-1
clone_size: few
v_call: TRBV5-6
cdr3_aa: CASSLSSGRGEQFF

j_call: TRBJ2-7
clone_size: -
v_call: TRBV10-3
cdr3_aa: CAISEGQPYEQYF

j_call: TRBJ1-2
clone_size: -
v_call: TRBV28
cdr3_aa: CASSSVNYGYTF

j_call: TRBJ2-2
clone_size: few
v_call: TRBV20-1
cdr3_aa: CSARQNTGELFF

j_call: TRBJ1-6
clone_size: few
v_call: TRBV5-1
cdr3_aa: CASSPGQGGSPLHF